A single sample gave rise to the 26 T cell receptor beta chains below, sequenced in a study of cytomegalovirus exposure and HLA in healthy donors. The table came from immunoSEQ multiplex PCR; TCRdb's copy has only in-frame clones and leaves some out. This sample carries some 140,000 clones, 70% to 90% of them seen once, and the ten largest clones take 2.5% to 3.5%. Specimen: PBMCs. The receptor source for this set is a man younger than 35 in good health and CMV-seronegative.

The rearrangement joins TRBV7-9 to TRBJ2-7; D not resolved. V lost 1 base and J 2 bases, leaving 9 bases between the germline ends. The germline V gene has CDR1 SEHNR and CDR2 FQNEAQ (reference sequence). This CDR3 has 14 residues. The DNA of the CDR3 is TGTGCCAGCAGCTTAGGGTTGCGTACCTACGAGCAGTACTTC. Protein product: CASSLGLRTYEQYF. Using reference TRBV7-9 and TRBJ2-7 for the parts outside the CDR3, the full variable domain is DTGVSQNPRHKITKRGQNVTFRCDPISEHNRLYWYRQTLGQGPEFLTYFQNEAQLEKSRLLSDRFSAERPKGSFSTLEIQRTEQGDSAMYLCASSLGLRTYEQYFGPGTRLTVT.

The genes are TRBV15 and TRBJ1-4; 9 bases line up with TRBD1. V was clipped by 5 bases and J by 4 bases; unmatched bases: 8. CDR1 is LNHNV and CDR2 is YYDKDF in the germline V gene (reference sequence). The CDR3 runs to 16 residues. The CDR3: CATSAPGQGLNEKLFF. For the CDR3, the DNA is TGTGCCACCAGCGCACCGGGACAGGGCCTTAATGAAAAACTGTTTTTT.

V is TRBV6-4 and J is TRBJ1-1; D gene unclear. The V end lost 4 bases, the J end lost 8 bases, and 17 bases lay between the germline ends. Germline V gives CDR1 MRHNA, CDR2 SNTAGT. CDR3 length equals 14 residues. CDR3 in DNA: TGTGCCAGCAGTGTCCTTGGCGGGTGTTTCGAAGCTTTCTTT. Translated: CASSVLGGCFEAFF.

V and J are TRBV19 and TRBJ2-6; TRBD1 agrees at 9 bases. Germline V lookup: CDR1 LNHDA, CDR2 SQIVND (reference sequence). There are 17 residues in the CDR3. V trimming: 6 bases; J trimming: 0 bases; junction bases outside the gene matches: 6. CDR3 nucleotide sequence: TGTGCCAGTAGCGGACAGGGGACAACCTCTGGGGCCAACGTCCTGACTTTC. Translating gives CASSGQGTTSGANVLTF. The variable domain in full, with the rest retrieved from reference TRBV19 and TRBJ2-6, is DGGITQSPKYLFRKEGQNVTLSCEQNLNHDAMYWYRQDPGQGLRLIYYSQIVNDFQKGDIAEGYSVSREKKESFPLTVTSAQKNPTAFYLCASSGQGTTSGANVLTFGAGSRLTVL.

A remark on this clone: Other DNA sequences in this specimen translate into the identical CDR3. The rearrangement joins TRBV7-8 to TRBJ2-7; D remains ambiguous. Germline V gene sequence: CDR1 SGHVS, CDR2 FQNEAQ. This CDR3 contains 14 residues. V was clipped by 3 bases and J by 6 bases, with 15 bases between them. CDR3: CASSFSGAASEQYF. The CDR3 bases are TGTGCCAGCAGCTTCTCCGGTGCGGCCAGCGAGCAGTACTTC.

Concerning this clone itself: This may arise from a read error, as a much more abundant clone is one base away. This chain links TRBV6-5 with TRBJ2-3; 8 nucleotides match TRBD1. CDR1 is MNHEY and CDR2 is SVGAGI in the germline V gene. Trimming took 0 bases from V and 4 from J; bases not matched to a gene: 0. The CDR3 totals 14 residues. CDR3 nucleotides: TGTGCCAGCAGTTACTCGACAGGGGCAGATACGCAGTATTTT. This gives the protein CASSYSTGADTQYF.

At least ten counts were recorded for this clone. The gene calls are TRBV6-4 and TRBJ2-7; TRBD1 agrees at 9 bases. CDR1 is MRHNA, CDR2 SNTAGT, per germline. The CDR3 has 13 residues. J gave up 6 bases and V 0 bases, and 0 bases lay outside the gene matches. The CDR3 bases are TGTGCCAGCAGTGACTCGGACAGGGGCGAGCAGTACTTC. This encodes CASSDSDRGEQYF.

This chain connects TRBV29-1 to TRBJ1-1; a weak D match, TRBD1 (6 bases). V shed 6 bases and J shed 4 bases, with 18 bases lying between them. Per the germline V gene, CDR1 is SQVTM and CDR2 is ANQGSEA. The CDR3 is 14 amino acids. The CDR3 sequence is CSVEGAGGATEAFF. DNA for the CDR3: TGCAGCGTCGAGGGAGCCGGGGGGGCCACTGAAGCTTTCTTT.

The rearrangement links TRBV7-2 to TRBJ1-2; tentatively, D is TRBD1 (5 bases). CDR1 SGHTA and CDR2 FQGNSA come from the germline V gene. The V end lost 6 bases, the J end lost 8 bases, and 19 bases lay between the germline ends. CDR3 length: 14 amino acids. In DNA form, the CDR3 reads TGTGCCAGCAGGGGCGCCGGGTCCCGGGGGGGCTACACCTTC. Its translation is CASRGAGSRGGYTF.

The V and J genes are TRBV10-3 and TRBJ2-7; 11 nucleotides match TRBD2. The V gene's germline CDR1 is ENHRY and CDR2 SYGVKD. V shed 8 bases, J shed 5 bases, and the junction held 5 bases outside the gene matches. The CDR3 spans 13 residues. This CDR3 reads CAISRLAGNEQYF. The DNA for the CDR3 is TGTGCCATCTCCCGACTAGCGGGAAACGAGCAGTACTTC.

The chain combines TRBV11-3 with TRBJ1-2; TRBD1 might be the D (6 bases). Germline assignment: CDR1 SGHNT and CDR2 YENEEA. V lost 4 bases to trimming and J lost 4 bases, with 10 bases between them. The CDR3 is made up of 13 amino acids. The DNA of the CDR3 is TGTGCCAGCAGCTCGACAGGTGGCTATGGCTACACCTTC. Residues: CASSSTGGYGYTF.

The rearrangement uses TRBV4-1 and TRBJ2-7; no clear D gene. The CDR3 sequence is 14 residues long. CDR1 is MGHRA, CDR2 YSYEKL, per germline. The V gene lost 4 bases and the J gene lost 3 bases, with 13 bases spanning the gap. The chain's CDR3 is CASSPHAARYEQYF. The CDR3, as DNA: TGCGCCAGCAGCCCACACGCAGCGCGCTACGAGCAGTACTTC.

J is TRBJ2-5 and V is TRBV19, with TRBD2 matching 12 bases. The ends lost 6 bases at V and 10 bases at J; junction bases unmatched: 12. The CDR3 runs 15 residues. Looked up from germline, CDR1 is LNHDA and CDR2 is SQIVND (reference sequence). This CDR3 is CASSDHTSGGTVQYF. In DNA, the CDR3 is TGTGCCAGTAGCGACCACACTAGCGGGGGGACGGTCCAGTACTTC. Supplemented by reference TRBV19 and TRBJ2-5, the full variable domain reads DGGITQSPKYLFRKEGQNVTLSCEQNLNHDAMYWYRQDPGQGLRLIYYSQIVNDFQKGDIAEGYSVSREKKESFPLTVTSAQKNPTAFYLCASSDHTSGGTVQYFGPGTRLLVL.

There are a few counts of this clone. The V and J genes are TRBV27 and TRBJ2-7; the D is unclear. CDR3 length: 13 residues. The V end lost 1 base, the J end lost 6 bases, and 10 bases lay between the germline ends. Germline CDR1 reads MNHEY; CDR2 reads SMNVEV (reference sequence). CDR3 bases: TGTGCCAGCAGTTTATGGCCGGGTTCCGAGCAGTACTTC. It codes for CASSLWPGSEQYF.

The chain combines TRBV15 with TRBJ1-5; no clear D. Looked up from germline, CDR1 is LNHNV and CDR2 is YYDKDF (reference sequence). The CDR3 covers 16 residues. V was pared by 1 base and J by 2 bases, with 12 bases between. CDR3 residues: CATSRGTFGGNQPQHF. The CDR3 coding sequence is TGTGCCACCAGCAGAGGGACGTTCGGGGGCAATCAGCCCCAGCATTTT.

The V and J genes are TRBV6-1 and TRBJ2-5; 11 bases agree with TRBD1. The CDR3 is 15 amino acids. Germline CDR1 and CDR2: MNHNS and SASEGT. V shed 4 bases and J 4 bases; nucleotides not matched to a gene: 5. DNA of the CDR3: TGTGCCAGCAGTGTTATTGGGACAGGGGGAGAGACCCAGTACTTC. It specifies CASSVIGTGGETQYF.

The chain joins TRBV28 to TRBJ1-1, with TRBD1 matching over 9 bases. The ends lost 5 bases at V and 7 bases at J; junction bases unmatched: 5. This CDR3 comprises 13 residues. Germline V gene sequence: CDR1 MDHEN, CDR2 SYDVKM. CDR3 DNA sequence: TGTGCCAGCAGTGGACAGGGGTCTAATGAAGCTTTCTTT. Translation gives CASSGQGSNEAFF.

The chain combines TRBV5-1 with TRBJ1-2, with D tentatively TRBD1 (5 bases). Deletions cut 4 bases from V and 0 bases from J, with 13 bases between. This CDR3 has 15 residues. Germline V lookup: CDR1 SGHRS, CDR2 YFSETQ. CDR3 residues: CASSPGGLANYGYTF. Written as DNA, the CDR3 is TGCGCCAGCAGCCCCGGGGGATTAGCTAACTATGGCTACACCTTC.

The chain combines TRBV11-2 with TRBJ2-7; no clear D. CDR1 and CDR2 from the germline V gene are SGHAT and FQNNGV. The CDR3 runs 15 residues. V dropped 5 bases and J dropped 1 base, with 15 bases sitting between them. CDR3 bases: TGTGCCAGCAGCCCCACCGCGTCGTTGTCCTACGAGCAGTACTTC. Its protein product is CASSPTASLSYEQYF.

This clone occurred once. The J gene is TRBJ2-7, the V gene TRBV29-1, with D hard to call. With 1 base removed from V and 6 bases from J, the gap between germline ends came to 13 bases. This CDR3 has 13 amino acids. Germline assignment: CDR1 SQVTM and CDR2 ANQGSEA. The CDR3, as DNA: TGCAGCGTTGAAGGGTCAAGAGATGGCGAGCAGTACTTC. It yields the protein CSVEGSRDGEQYF.

The chain couples TRBV27 to TRBJ1-2; D may be TRBD1 (6 bases). Germline CDR1 MNHEY, CDR2 SMNVEV (reference sequence). Trimming took off 4 bases at V and 5 bases at J, with 11 bases between the two ends. This CDR3 comprises 13 residues. The DNA for the CDR3 is TGTGCCAGCAGTTGGAACAGGGCATATGGCTACACCTTC. Amino acid sequence: CASSWNRAYGYTF.

V usage is TRBV7-8 and J usage is TRBJ2-7, with a possible D match to TRBD1 (7 bases). The CDR3 sequence is 14 residues long. V was pared by 3 bases and J by 6 bases, with 15 bases between. CDR1 SGHVS and CDR2 FQNEAQ come from the germline V gene. The chain's CDR3 is CASSFGNQGGEQYF. CDR3 coding DNA: TGTGCCAGCAGCTTTGGGAACCAGGGGGGCGAGCAGTACTTC.

The chain joins TRBV6-1 to TRBJ2-3, with 7 positions matching TRBD1. In germline, CDR1 is MNHNS, CDR2 SASEGT. The CDR3 is 17 amino acids. The ends lost 4 bases at V and 2 bases at J; junction bases unmatched: 12. CDR3: CASSVSAHRGFTDTQYF. The CDR3, as DNA: TGTGCCAGCAGTGTATCCGCTCACAGGGGCTTCACAGATACGCAGTATTTT.

V and J are TRBV7-9 and TRBJ1-6, with 9 bases that match TRBD1. The CDR3 has 17 amino acids. V trimming: 4 bases; J trimming: 7 bases; junction bases outside the gene matches: 11. Looked up from germline, CDR1 is SEHNR and CDR2 is FQNEAQ (reference sequence). The DNA of the CDR3 is TGTGCCAGCAGCTCCCTACAAACCGGGACAGGGAATTCACCCCTCCACTTT. This encodes CASSSLQTGTGNSPLHF.

The genes are TRBV20-1 and TRBJ1-1, with D tentatively TRBD1 (5 bases). The CDR3 is made up of 11 amino acids. V lost 6 bases and J lost 4, with 9 bases in between. Germline assignment: CDR1 DFQATT and CDR2 SNEGSKA (reference sequence). The CDR3 nucleotides read TGCAGTGCAGAAAGGGGCACTGAAGCTTTCTTT. It is translated as CSAERGTEAFF.

The chain is built from TRBV28 and TRBJ1-5, with a tentative D call TRBD1 (5 bases). Germline V CDR1 and CDR2: MDHEN, SYDVKM. Trimming took off 2 bases at V and 11 bases at J, with 19 bases between the two ends. There are 15 residues in the CDR3. In DNA form, the CDR3 reads TGTGCCAGCAGTTTAGATGGGGGAGGGGACCCGTCCCAGCATTTT. Translation gives CASSLDGGGDPSQHF. Supplemented by reference TRBV28 and TRBJ1-5, the full variable domain reads DVKVTQSSRYLVKRTGEKVFLECVQDMDHENMFWYRQDPGLGLRLIYFSYDVKMKEKGDIPEGYSVSREKKERFSLILESASTNQTSMYLCASSLDGGGDPSQHFGDGTRLSIL.